The 7 T cell receptor beta chains below come from one sample, sequenced in a study of blood T cell repertoires in COVID-19. The repertoire was sequenced with immunoSEQ multiplex PCR; TCRdb's copy has only in-frame clones and lacks some. Of 400,000 to 500,000 clones in the sample, roughly 90% were seen once. Input material: PBMCs or T cells enriched from blood (not recorded which). The receptors shown here come from a woman aged 18 to 35 who had been exposed to COVID-19.

The genes are TRBV7-2 and TRBJ2-2; unclear D gene. Trimming stripped 1 base from V and 0 bases from J, with 9 bases between. CDR1 SGHTA and CDR2 FQGNSA come from the germline V gene. The length of the CDR3 is 16 residues. In DNA form, the CDR3 reads TGTGCCAGCAGCTTAGAAAGTCCGGCGAACACCGGGGAGCTGTTTTTT. Translated, it gives CASSLESPANTGELFF.

The rearrangement joins TRBV28 to TRBJ2-1; D is unclear. Trimming shortened V by 2 bases and J by 8 bases, and 13 bases separated the two germline ends. The CDR3 consists of 14 residues. Germline values: CDR1 MDHEN, CDR2 SYDVKM. CDR3 amino acids: CASSLIASYHEQFF. In DNA form, the CDR3 reads TGTGCCAGCAGTTTAATAGCTAGTTACCATGAGCAGTTCTTC.

This chain uses TRBV13 with TRBJ2-6; D gene ambiguous. Germline values: CDR1 PRHDT, CDR2 FYEKMQ (reference sequence). Trimming removed 2 bases from V and 0 bases from J, with 5 bases in between. The CDR3 runs 15 residues. The CDR3 reads CASSLYSSGANVLTF. The DNA for the CDR3 is TGTGCCAGCAGCTTATACAGCTCTGGGGCCAACGTCCTGACTTTC.

With respect to this clone: Other nucleotide sequences from this sample produce the same CDR3. The CDR3 DNA reads TGTGCCAGCAGGGGCCAGGGCCTAAGCAATCAGCCCCAGCATTTT. Its translation is CASRGQGLSNQPQHF. The V call is TRBV2, the J call TRBJ1-5, with TRBD1 as a possible D gene (5 bases). The germline gives CDR1 SNHLY, CDR2 FYNNEI. Trimming removed 6 bases from V and 1 base from J, with 13 bases in between. There are 15 residues in the CDR3. Combining the CDR3 with reference TRBV2 and TRBJ1-5 gives the whole variable domain EPEVTQTPSHQVTQMGQEVILRCVPISNHLYFYWYRQILGQKVEFLVSFYNNEISEKSEIFDDQFSVERPDGSNFTLKIRSTKLEDSAMYFCASRGQGLSNQPQHFGDGTRLSIL.

This rearrangement joins TRBV7-9 to TRBJ1-6; 9 nucleotides align to TRBD1. CDR1 and CDR2 (germline): SEHNR, FQNEAQ (reference sequence). After removal of 1 base from V and 9 bases from J, the junction contained 1 base not matched to a gene. The CDR3 sequence is 14 residues long. The CDR3 protein is CASSLGTGVSPLHF. In DNA, the CDR3 is TGTGCCAGCAGCTTAGGGACAGGGGTTTCACCCCTCCACTTT.

The V and J genes are TRBV18 and TRBJ2-7; 10 positions match TRBD1. This CDR3 is 16 amino acids long. Losses at the gene ends were 3 bases for V and 5 bases for J; bases not matched to a gene: 10. The germline V gene encodes CDR1 KGHSH and CDR2 LQKENI. CDR3 nucleotide sequence: TGTGCCAGCTCACCGTCGCGCGGACAGGGGGACCACGAGCAGTACTTC. Its protein is CASSPSRGQGDHEQYF.

The chain carries TRBV28 and TRBJ1-2, with D possibly matching TRBD1 (6 bases). CDR3 length: 12 residues. V gave up 5 bases and J gave up 8 bases, with 12 bases separating them. CDR1 and CDR2 from the germline V gene are MDHEN and SYDVKM. CDR3 protein: CASSLQGWGYTF. DNA for the CDR3: TGTGCCAGCAGTCTACAGGGTTGGGGCTACACCTTC.